This record covers a single T cell receptor (beta chain). The clone's antigen remains unknown. No clone much larger than this one lies a single base away; base qualities are absent. Library preparation used the immunoSEQ multiplex PCR assay. The multiplex PCR relied on a mix of 60 forward primers for TCR Vbeta segments and 13 reverse primers for TCR Jbeta segments. The CDR3 region of rearranged TCR beta genes was amplified from genomic DNA by a multiplex PCR assay. Amplified TCR beta libraries were sequenced as 87-base-pair reads on the Illumina HiSeq System. Concerning the study's data processing: A later analysis tallied tens of millions of unique TCR beta chains across the 666 repertoires, and around 12 million of those chains were shared by two or more donors. Raw reads were error-corrected and collapsed into unique sequences by a nearest-neighbor algorithm in which closely related sequences were merged to remove PCR and sequencing errors. Alignment of CDR3 sequences to IMGT reference sequences was used to assign V, D and J gene segments. For a sequence to be retained, at least a six-nucleotide match to both a V gene segment and a J gene segment was required. A rearrangement was called productive if the CDR3 had no stop codons and remained in frame with V and J, and every other rearrangement was called non-productive. CDR3 was defined according to IMGT convention as the region running from the second conserved V-encoded cysteine to the conserved J-encoded phenylalanine. Sequences without an unambiguous match to a single V gene segment were excluded from the earlier analysis of over 500 of the donors. An earlier analysis of about 600 of the donors called V segments functional above 56.7% productive rearrangements and segregating when the between-donor standard deviation exceeded 5%. A statistical classification framework was developed to diagnose cytomegalovirus status using the catalog of TCR beta chain sequences. A later analysis assigned V and J genes by comparing TCR nucleotide sequences with IMGT/GENE-DB human TR gene sequences. A later analysis assigned CDR3 sequences and most-parsimonious VDJ recombination scenarios with the TCRdist pipeline. In a later analysis, each TCR beta chain was defined by its CDR3 amino acid sequence together with its V-gene family, and reads lacking a unique V-gene family were excluded. To address suspected cross-contamination and a sequencing artifact, a later analysis removed 550 to 750 highly shared, low-generation-probability nucleotide sequences. For each public chain, a later analysis derived a clonal expansion index from normalized ranks of inferred template counts within each repertoire. In a later analysis, generation probabilities were computed using a VDJ recombination model fitted to out-of-frame rearrangements, and the results were checked against IGoR. In a later analysis, TCR-TCR, TCR-HLA and TCR-CMV co-occurrence was scored with hypergeometric tests, and a repertoire-size bias correction was applied to TCR pairs. A later analysis estimated false discovery rates by permuting HLA or CMV assignments 20 times. In a later analysis, co-occurring TCRs were grouped with DBSCAN, and TCRdist sequence similarity was added when clustering was performed within HLA-allele-positive subsets. Repertoires with fewer than 30,000 or more than 120,000 public chains were left out of co-occurrence clustering, as were four to six repertoires with anomalous nucleotide sharing. Not all clones reach the TCRdb copy of this immuneACCESS table, which keeps in-frame sequences only. Checked studies attribute under half of the gap to unresolved V genes and leave the rest unexplained. The D gene and trimming were derived from the DNA, and the V and J assignments and clone size from that table. The table for this sample lists more than 100,000 clones; approximately 15% of them were counted only once. About 2% of the sample lies in the top ten.

CDR3 length: 16 amino acids, cysteine to phenylalanine. Only the CDR3 DNA is retained, 48 bases long and in frame from the first base. Per the germline V gene, SGHVS is the CDR1 and FNYEAQ is the CDR2. V loses 3 bases at its end and J loses 5 bases; junction bases beyond the gene matches: 5. The data were obtained in a study of cytomegalovirus exposure and HLA in healthy donors (dated by TCRdb to about 2017). With regard to the full study: An earlier analysis of a few hundred of the donors reported approximately 280 Gb of sequence data and 117 million unique TCR beta sequences obtained from roughly 170 million T cells. An early release covering around 630 HLA-typed donors comprised roughly 300 gigabases of sequencing data and approximately 80 million unique TCR sequences. Both class I and class II loci were covered by HLA typing, at four-digit resolution. Along with the approximately 600-subject first cohort, a separate validation cohort of over a hundred different subjects was used. To decide whether each TCR beta V gene segment behaved as functional or pseudogenic, an earlier analysis of approximately 620 of the donors relied on high-throughput TCR beta sequencing. A later analysis re-examined previously published TCR beta repertoires from over 500 donors and added high-resolution HLA genotyping to investigate patterns of TCR occurrence. The study combined high-throughput TCR immunosequencing, statistical association of individual TCRs with disease status, and machine learning to predict cytomegalovirus infection status. The aim of the study was to test whether cataloging public T cell receptors could identify signatures of past pathogen exposure. The number of typed donors differed by locus: roughly 629-640 for A, B, C, DRB1 and DQB1; some 500 for DQA1; some 610 for DPA1; and 400 to 480 for DPB1. Every discovery cohort repertoire had been produced on one sequencing platform. Donor age, sex, ethnicity and CMV serostatus were compiled alongside the repertoire data. Using immunosequencing, the study profiled T cell repertoires from 666 subjects and related those repertoires to cytomegalovirus serostatus. Several DR-DQ haplotypes were treated as single units for association and clustering because of strong linkage in the cohort. The genetic ancestry cluster associated with self-reported Caucasian donors included 81% of the 398 genotyped donors. Rather than using new phenotypic data, the later analysis identified candidate immune exposures from TCR beta sequences and from how often those sequences occurred across donors. On average, about 200,000 unique TCR beta nucleotide sequences were sequenced per donor among a few hundred genotyped donors of the cohort, with roughly a sixth of those sequences being non-productive. A later genetic analysis used genome-wide SNP genotypes for about 65% of the 666 donors, treating that subset as a discovery cohort.

The cohort was made up of roughly 670 healthy bone marrow donors. At the time of sampling, all cohort members were nominally healthy, though unrecorded immune exposures were likely present. The donor was CMV seronegative and was included in the group of about 400 seronegative cohort members. A peripheral blood sample was provided by each donor, and peripheral blood mononuclear cells were used for TCR beta sequencing. The Qiagen DNeasy Blood Extraction Kit was used to extract genomic DNA from the blood cell samples. Results the study describes overall, beyond this receptor: Some IMGT-functional V segments, including TRBV6-2 and TRBV6-3, could not be distinguished by the 87-base-pair reads and were therefore excluded. In a later analysis, the rate of TCR association differed among HLA loci, with DRB1 alleles having the most associated TCRs and HLA-C alleles having the fewest. A few of the identified cytomegalovirus-associated TCR beta chains were confirmed in vitro to be specific for cytomegalovirus antigens. Compared with the roughly 670-donor mean, donors in an Asian-associated ancestry cluster had fewer N-insertions in productive TCRs, according to a later genetic analysis. According to the authors, the approach could potentially be generalized to other disease states and immunological phenotypes. Broadly in line with IMGT annotations, most TCR beta V segments showed up in productive rearrangements about 90% or about 30% of the time in an earlier analysis of under 700 of the donors. Sequencing depth was assumed to be roughly uniform across donors in the presence/absence analyses, though that assumption may not hold. A cluster of highly shared sequence variants was judged likely to represent a technical artifact of the sequencing pipeline. This cohort had only TCR beta chains sequenced, and the lack of alpha or paired-chain data limited which features could be detected. Compared with equally common non-associated chains, HLA-associated TCR beta chains in a later analysis were more clonally expanded and had lower generation probabilities. Immune exposure information for the cohort was limited to CMV serostatus. HLA typing was unavailable for some donors at each locus, so association tests used only the typed subset. Assigning TCR associations to individual alleles was difficult when HLA alleles, especially DR and DQ, strongly co-occurred. Specific HLA alleles were associated with 15,000 to 20,000 TCR beta sequences at a false discovery rate of 0.05 in a later analysis. A further reported finding was that TCR beta sequences accurately predicted the HLA-A and HLA-B alleles for most subjects in the first cohort. In a later genetic analysis, a missense DCLRE1C variant was associated with V-gene and J-gene trimming of TCR beta chains, and the association was replicated in an independent cohort. The classifier was reported to diagnose cytomegalovirus status with high specificity and sensitivity in both the original and validation cohorts. According to a later analysis, parvovirus B19, influenza, CMV and Epstein-Barr virus appeared linked to several top co-occurrence clusters. Linkage disequilibrium might explain the correlated functional status among segregating V segments, but an unknown experimental factor could not be excluded. In a later analysis, most CMV-associated TCR beta chains were found to appear HLA-restricted, with HLA associations seemingly driven largely by CMV exposure. Across donors, most TCR sequences were observed very rarely, whereas some public TCRs were present in many individuals. Because counts were too low, roughly 16 rarely observed V segments, including chromosome 9 orphons, were left out of the earlier analysis of roughly 600 of the donors. In the study, 164 TCR beta chains were listed as associated with cytomegalovirus.

The source material was PBMCs. This clonotype originated in a woman aged 18 to 35 in good health and CMV-seronegative. The rearrangement joined TRBV7-6 to TRBJ2-3, and TRBD2 matches 13 of the central bases. For the CDR3, the sequence is CASSLRLAGGGDTQYF. The nucleotide sequence is given as TGTGCCAGCAGCTTGCGACTAGCGGGAGGAGGAGATACGCAGTATTTT. The full variable domain, with segments outside the CDR3 supplied by the reference TRBV7-6 and TRBJ2-3 proteins, appears as GAGVSQSPRYKVTKRGQDVALRCDPISGHVSLYWYRQALGQGPEFLTYFNYEAQQDKSGLPNDRFSAERPEGSISTLTIQRTEQRDSAMYRCASSLRLAGGGDTQYFGPGTRLTVL.